Listed below are T cell receptor beta chains from one sample, sequenced in a study of circulating and synovial CD4+ cells in juvenile arthritis. Data came from immunoSEQ multiplex PCR; TCRdb stores just in-frame clones and leaves some out. This table has more than 13,000 clones, roughly 83% appearing once. Sequenced material: CD4+ T cells from synovial fluid. The source of these receptors is a human patient with juvenile idiopathic arthritis. Some clones in this sample may be carry-over from other donors' samples. Both conserved end residues are part of each CDR3. Each record gives: V gene, J gene, clone size, CDR3 protein. Some rows mark clone size as missing; the rest say once, few, many or name a class of expanded clone.

>TRBV10-1|TRBJ2-7|-
CASSESGSSYERYF
>TRBV20-1|TRBJ1-2|-
CSARVTGRPF
>TRBV6-5|TRBJ1-4|-
CASSSTGGSGEKLFF
>TRBV21-1|TRBJ2-3|-
CASSKARFSGRRVAPGDTQYF
>TRBV21-1|TRBJ2-5|-
CASSSNHSRQQETQYF
>TRBV4-2|TRBJ2-6|-
CASSQGGGAGANVLTF
>TRBV18|TRBJ2-7|-
CASSSADEQYF
>TRBV7-2|TRBJ1-4|-
CASSRTRGQINEKLFF
>TRBV11-2|TRBJ2-7|-
CASRGRRNLAGAPGFGQYF
>TRBV6-5|TRBJ1-5|few
CASSTGDYQPQHF
>TRBV27|TRBJ1-1|-
CASSLFRNTEAFF
>TRBV6-1|TRBJ2-7|-
CASSTLDRGEYEQYF
>TRBV11-2|TRBJ2-1|-
CASSIRLELRLNEQFF